The source of this T cell receptor (beta chain) is a study of shared T cell receptors in the human thymus. The V gene end was trimmed by 4 bases and the J gene end by 2 bases; junction bases not matched to a gene: 2. Germline-derived CDR1 and CDR2 are SGHDN and FVKESK. This CDR3 is built from 13 residues. Repertoires were generated with immunoSEQ multiplex PCR, while TCRdb's copy carries only in-frame clones and drops some. Here the sample spans roughly 660,000 clones, more than 75% being singletons. These data were also reused for a study on human thymus T cells.

Material for sequencing was thymocytes. V and J are TRBV14 and TRBJ2-7; 7 nucleotides match TRBD2. This receptor was identified in a boy under two years old with a congenital heart defect. The CDR3 loop is CASSRGTTYEQYF. Here the CDR3 DNA reads TGTGCCAGCAGCCGGGGGACTACCTACGAGCAGTACTTC.